This TCR beta chain originates from a study of glioma-infiltrating T cells. Using RNA template, CDR3s of TCR alpha and beta were amplified with iRepertoire arm-PCR. For one-step reverse transcription and amplification, about 90-400 ng of tissue mRNA or PBMC total RNA was used. From the multiplex PCR reads, TCRdb called clonotypes with MiXCR, one entry per CDR3 protein. The data hold about 99,000 distinct CDR3 sequences, with about 30% observed a single time. Germline V CDR1 and CDR2: MNHNS, SASEGT. This CDR3 has 14 amino acids. The ends were cut back, 6 bases at V and 2 bases at J, with 13 bases in the middle. This clonotype was observed at least ten times. The antigen is undetermined. Findings and caveats of the study: Above-expected tissue-blood divergence occurred in all gliomas, most in low-grade ones.

Sequencing used glioma tissue, nonneoplastic brain tissue, or PBMCs (not recorded which). The gene calls are TRBV6-1 and TRBJ1-1; a possible D gene is TRBD1 (5 bases). The source is a human donor with low-grade glioma or glioblastoma, undergoing nonglioma brain surgery, or in good health (not recorded which). The CDR3 DNA sequence: TGTGCCAGCAGGTTAACAGGACTAAACACTGAAGCTTTCTTT. This sequence encodes CASRLTGLNTEAFF.